This T cell receptor beta chain was captured in a study of shared clonotypes between healthy human individuals. Naive CD8 cells lacked CD45RO and underwent positive selection for CCR7, leaving out terminally differentiated effector memory CD45RA+ cells. Libraries were prepared by immunoSEQ multiplex PCR; TCRdb keeps only in-frame clonotypes and omits some of them. The sample includes about 600,000 clones, 95% to 98% of them seen just once. The sequence was collected from a man aged 30 to 39 in good health. Material: naive CD8+ T cells sorted from blood.

In DNA form, the CDR3 reads TGTGCCAGCGGGTTAGGAGGAGGTACCGGGGAGCTGTTTTTT. Amino acid sequence: CASGLGGGTGELFF. V gene TRBV27 combines with J gene TRBJ2-2, with D possibly matching TRBD2 (5 bases). This CDR3 has 14 amino acids. Germline CDR1 and CDR2: MNHEY and SMNVEV (reference sequence). Trimming took off 8 bases at V and 5 bases at J, with 15 bases between the two ends.